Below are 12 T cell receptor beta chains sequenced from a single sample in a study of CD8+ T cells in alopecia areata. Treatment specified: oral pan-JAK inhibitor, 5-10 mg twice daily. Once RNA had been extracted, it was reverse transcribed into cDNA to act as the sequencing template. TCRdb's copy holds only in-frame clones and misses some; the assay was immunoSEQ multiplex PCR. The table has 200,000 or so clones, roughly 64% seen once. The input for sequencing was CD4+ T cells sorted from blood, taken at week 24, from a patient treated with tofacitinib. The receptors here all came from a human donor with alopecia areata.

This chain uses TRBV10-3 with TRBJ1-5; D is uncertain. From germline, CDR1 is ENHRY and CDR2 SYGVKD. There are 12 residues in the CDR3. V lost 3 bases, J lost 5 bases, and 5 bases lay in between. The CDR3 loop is CAISDRDQPQHF. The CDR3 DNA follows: TGTGCCATCAGTGATAGGGATCAGCCCCAGCATTTT.

In DNA, the CDR3 is TGTGCCAGCAGTCTATTATCGACAGGGGGGAATGAGCAGTTCTTC. Translated, it gives CASSLLSTGGNEQFF. V usage is TRBV28 and J usage is TRBJ2-1; 9 bases map to TRBD1. CDR1 and CDR2 from the germline V gene are MDHEN and SYDVKM. V shed 5 bases, J shed 7 bases, and the junction held 9 bases outside the gene matches. CDR3 length: 15 residues.

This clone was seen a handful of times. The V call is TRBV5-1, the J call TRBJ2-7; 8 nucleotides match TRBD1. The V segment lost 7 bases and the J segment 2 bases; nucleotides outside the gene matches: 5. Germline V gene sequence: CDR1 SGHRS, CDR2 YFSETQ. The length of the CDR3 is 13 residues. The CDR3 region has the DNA TGCGCCAGCGCCCGGGACAGGACCTACGAGCAGTACTTC. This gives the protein CASARDRTYEQYF.

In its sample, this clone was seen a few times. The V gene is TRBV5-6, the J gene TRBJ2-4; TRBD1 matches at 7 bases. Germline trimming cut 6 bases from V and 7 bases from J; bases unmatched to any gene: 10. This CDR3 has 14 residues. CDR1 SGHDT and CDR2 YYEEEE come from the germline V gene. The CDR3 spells CASILDRVENIQYF. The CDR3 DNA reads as TGTGCCAGCATCCTTGACAGGGTAGAGAACATTCAGTACTTC.

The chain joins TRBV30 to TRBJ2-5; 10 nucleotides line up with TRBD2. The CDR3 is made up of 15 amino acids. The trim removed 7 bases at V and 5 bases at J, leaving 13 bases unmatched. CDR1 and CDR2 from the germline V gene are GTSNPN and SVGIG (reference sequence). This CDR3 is CAFPLAGVGLETQYF. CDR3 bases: TGTGCCTTCCCCCTAGCGGGAGTAGGGCTTGAGACCCAGTACTTC.

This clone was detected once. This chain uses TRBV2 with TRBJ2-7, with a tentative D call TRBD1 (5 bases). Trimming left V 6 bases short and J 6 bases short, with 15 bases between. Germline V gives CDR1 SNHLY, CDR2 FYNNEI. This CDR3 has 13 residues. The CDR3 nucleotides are TGTGCCAGCAGCACTGAAGGGGCGGCCGAGCAGTACTTC. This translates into CASSTEGAAEQYF.

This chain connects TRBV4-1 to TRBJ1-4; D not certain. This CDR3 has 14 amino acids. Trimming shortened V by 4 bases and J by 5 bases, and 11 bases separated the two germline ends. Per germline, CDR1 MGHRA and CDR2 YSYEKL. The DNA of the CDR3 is TGCGCCAGCAGCCCAAGACTTATCAATGAAAAACTGTTTTTT. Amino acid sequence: CASSPRLINEKLFF.

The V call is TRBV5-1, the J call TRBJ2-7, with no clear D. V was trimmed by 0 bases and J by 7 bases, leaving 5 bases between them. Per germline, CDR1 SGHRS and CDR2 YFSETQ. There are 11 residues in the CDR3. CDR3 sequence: CASSLESEQYF. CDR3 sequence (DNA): TGCGCCAGCAGCTTGGAATCTGAGCAGTACTTC.

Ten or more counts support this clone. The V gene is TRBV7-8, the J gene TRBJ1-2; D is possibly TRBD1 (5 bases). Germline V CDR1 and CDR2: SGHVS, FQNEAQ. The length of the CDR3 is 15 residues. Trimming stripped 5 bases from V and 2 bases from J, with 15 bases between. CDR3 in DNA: TGTGCCAGCAGCCCCGCGGGGGGACCCAACTATGGCTACACCTTC. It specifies CASSPAGGPNYGYTF. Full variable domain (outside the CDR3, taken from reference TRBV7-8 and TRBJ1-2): GAGVSQSPRYKVAKRGQDVALRCDPISGHVSLFWYQQALGQGPEFLTYFQNEAQLDKSGLPSDRFFAERPEGSVSTLKIQRTQQEDSAVYLCASSPAGGPNYGYTFGSGTRLTVV.

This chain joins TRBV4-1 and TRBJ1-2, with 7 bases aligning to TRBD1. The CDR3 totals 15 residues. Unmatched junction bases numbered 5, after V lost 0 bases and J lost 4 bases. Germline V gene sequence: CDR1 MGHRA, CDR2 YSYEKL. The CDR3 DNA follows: TGCGCCAGCAGCCAAGAGGGACAGAGGAGCTATGGCTACACCTTC. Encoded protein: CASSQEGQRSYGYTF.

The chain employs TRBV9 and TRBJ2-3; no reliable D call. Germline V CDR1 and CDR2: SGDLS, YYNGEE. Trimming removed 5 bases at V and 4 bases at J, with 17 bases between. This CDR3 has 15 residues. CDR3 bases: TGTGCCAGCAGTGGGGTTGGCCTTCCTGCAGATACGCAGTATTTT. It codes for CASSGVGLPADTQYF.

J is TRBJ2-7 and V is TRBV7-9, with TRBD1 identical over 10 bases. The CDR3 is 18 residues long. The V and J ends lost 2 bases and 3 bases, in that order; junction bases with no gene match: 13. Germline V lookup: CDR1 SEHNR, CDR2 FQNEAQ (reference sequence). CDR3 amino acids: CASSLYGLHGTGVYEQYF. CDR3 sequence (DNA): TGTGCCAGCAGCTTATATGGGTTGCACGGGACAGGGGTCTACGAGCAGTACTTC.